The 21 T cell receptor beta chains reported below all come from one sample, sequenced in a study of T cell responses to AZD1222 COVID-19 vaccine. Sequencing was performed with immunoSEQ multiplex PCR; in TCRdb, only in-frame clones are kept and a portion is missing. The sample records roughly 180,000 clones, 90% to 95% being singletons. This sample comprised peripheral blood, obtained 28 days after the second AZD1222 dose. All receptors come from an adult who received the AZD1222 COVID-19 vaccine.

This clone appeared a single time. This same CDR3 is encoded by further DNA sequences in the sample. The V gene is TRBV18, the J gene TRBJ1-3; D is unresolved. This CDR3 comprises 15 residues. Deletions cut 3 bases from V and 0 bases from J, with 9 bases between. Germline values: CDR1 KGHSH, CDR2 LQKENI. The CDR3 loop is CASSPDGNSGNTIYF. The CDR3 DNA follows: TGTGCCAGCTCACCTGACGGCAACTCTGGAAACACCATATATTTT.

This chain uses TRBV18 with TRBJ1-1; tentative D call: TRBD1 (5 bases). Trimming stripped 0 bases from V and 0 bases from J, with 11 bases between. Germline V lookup: CDR1 KGHSH, CDR2 LQKENI. CDR3 length: 16 amino acids. The CDR3 is CASSPPGQGVNTEAFF. CDR3 bases: TGTGCCAGCTCACCACCGGGCCAGGGAGTGAACACTGAAGCTTTCTTT.

V and J are TRBV7-2 and TRBJ2-1; TRBD2 aligns across 11 bases. After removal of 3 bases from V and 9 bases from J, the junction contained 7 bases not matched to a gene. The CDR3 spans 15 residues. Per germline, CDR1 SGHTA and CDR2 FQGNSA. In DNA form, the CDR3 reads TGTGCCAGCAGCTTGCTAGCGGGAGGTCTTCCTGAGCAGTTCTTC. Amino acid sequence: CASSLLAGGLPEQFF. Based on the CDR3 plus reference TRBV7-2 and TRBJ2-1, the full variable domain is GAGVSQSPSNKVTEKGKDVELRCDPISGHTALYWYRQSLGQGLEFLIYFQGNSAPDKSGLPSDRFSAERTGGSVSTLTIQRTQQEDSAVYLCASSLLAGGLPEQFFGPGTRLTVL.

This clone has only one observation. V usage is TRBV19 and J usage is TRBJ1-1; D is possibly TRBD1 (6 bases). With 1 base removed from V and 8 bases from J, the gap between germline ends came to 8 bases. Germline CDR1 LNHDA, CDR2 SQIVND (reference sequence). The CDR3 length is 12 residues. This CDR3 is CASSIVTGEAFF. The DNA for the CDR3 is TGTGCCAGTAGTATAGTTACAGGGGAAGCTTTCTTT.

The V call is TRBV19, the J call TRBJ2-3; weak D call: TRBD2 (6 bases). The V gene's germline CDR1 is LNHDA and CDR2 SQIVND (reference sequence). CDR3 length: 13 residues. Trimming shortened V by 6 bases and J by 5 bases, and 12 bases separated the two germline ends. CDR3 sequence: CASRLGSGDTQYF. CDR3 DNA: TGTGCCAGTAGACTCGGGAGTGGAGATACGCAGTATTTT.

V and J are TRBV11-3 and TRBJ2-7, with 8 bases fitting TRBD1. The germline CDR1 and CDR2 sequences are SGHNT and YENEEA. The CDR3 is made up of 15 amino acids. The J segment lost 0 bases and the V segment lost 5 bases, leaving 6 bases of the junction unmatched. CDR3 nucleotides: TGTGCCAGCAGCCCCCGGACAGGGCCCTCCTACGAGCAGTACTTC. It codes for CASSPRTGPSYEQYF.

The CDR3 region has the DNA TGCGCCAGCAGCCAAGATAGGCGGGAGTTTCGCATTCAGTACTTC. It translates to CASSQDRREFRIQYF. The chain employs TRBV4-3 and TRBJ2-4, with 7 nucleotides matching TRBD2. The V gene end was trimmed by 0 bases and the J gene end by 9 bases; junction bases not matched to a gene: 8. CDR1 LGHNA and CDR2 YSLEER come from the germline V gene. The CDR3 has 15 residues.

The V call is TRBV19, the J call TRBJ1-4, with D uncertain. Per the germline V gene, CDR1 is LNHDA and CDR2 is SQIVND (reference sequence). Trimming took 5 bases from V and 8 from J, leaving 21 bases between them. The length of the CDR3 is 16 residues. The CDR3 protein is CASSPDQRTAREKLFF. CDR3 DNA sequence: TGTGCCAGTAGTCCCGACCAGAGGACGGCCCGGGAAAAACTGTTTTTT.

The V gene is TRBV2, the J gene TRBJ2-4; D is unresolved. From germline, CDR1 is SNHLY and CDR2 FYNNEI. Trimming removed 0 bases from V and 1 base from J, with 7 bases in between. CDR3 size: 15 residues. CDR3 region: CASSEALAAKNIQYF. The CDR3 DNA follows: TGTGCCAGCAGTGAAGCGCTGGCCGCCAAAAACATTCAGTACTTC.

This clone was observed at least ten times. The chain links TRBV21-1 to TRBJ2-7; the DNA was not compared with TRBD1, the D call given in the table. TRBV21-1 has pseudogene status. The CDR3 sequence is 14 residues long. The CDR3 bases are TGTGCCAGCAGCCGGACAGGGGATTCCTACGAGCAGTACTTC. Protein: CASSRTGDSYEQYF.

The rearrangement uses TRBV29-1 and TRBJ2-1; D possibly matches TRBD1 or TRBD2 (5 bases each). Trimming took 4 bases from V and 4 from J, leaving 8 bases between them. The CDR3 sequence is 12 residues long. The germline V gene has CDR1 SQVTM and CDR2 ANQGSEA. The CDR3 loop reads CSVGDGYNEQFF. The CDR3 DNA follows: TGCAGCGTTGGGGACGGATACAATGAGCAGTTCTTC.

J is TRBJ2-2 and V is TRBV5-1, with D maybe TRBD1 (6 bases). The germline CDR1 and CDR2 sequences are SGHRS and YFSETQ. V was clipped by 7 bases and J by 4 bases, with 11 bases between them. This CDR3 contains 13 residues. CDR3 DNA: TGCGCCAGCCGTTCACAGGGCACCGGGGAGCTGTTTTTT. Encoded protein: CASRSQGTGELFF.

The V call is TRBV7-9, the J call TRBJ1-2; maybe TRBD1 (5 bases). Germline values: CDR1 SEHNR, CDR2 FQNEAQ (reference sequence). The CDR3 is made up of 12 amino acids. V was shortened by 3 bases and J by 8 bases, with 10 bases between the two germline ends. This CDR3 reads CASSFRDLGYTF. The CDR3 DNA follows: TGTGCCAGCAGCTTCCGGGACCTGGGCTACACCTTC.

V is TRBV5-8 and J is TRBJ2-1; 8 nucleotides line up with TRBD2. Germline CDR1 is SGHTS and CDR2 is YDEGEE. The CDR3 covers 15 residues. Unmatched junction bases numbered 4, after V lost 4 bases and J lost 1 base. CDR3 residues: CASSPAGASYNEQFF. The CDR3 coding sequence is TGTGCCAGCAGCCCAGCGGGAGCATCCTACAATGAGCAGTTCTTC. The variable domain in full, completed from reference TRBV5-8 and TRBJ2-1, reads EAGVTQSPTHLIKTRGQQATLRCSPISGHTSVYWYQQALGLGLQFLLWYDEGEERNRGNFPPRFSGRQFPNYSSELNVNALELEDSALYLCASSPAGASYNEQFFGPGTRLTVL.

This clone appeared a single time. V is TRBV29-1 and J is TRBJ2-7; D gene uncertain. V dropped 0 bases and J dropped 4 bases, with 16 bases sitting between them. The CDR3 has 15 amino acids. Germline V CDR1 and CDR2: SQVTM, ANQGSEA. The CDR3 region is CSVEDRIEGNYEQYF. CDR3 coding DNA: TGCAGCGTTGAAGATCGAATAGAAGGGAATTACGAGCAGTACTTC.

The genes are TRBV19 and TRBJ1-4; 9 bases match TRBD1. This CDR3 contains 15 residues. The V and J ends lost 7 bases and 3 bases, in that order; junction bases with no gene match: 6. Germline V gene data show CDR1 as LNHDA and CDR2 as SQIVND (reference sequence). The CDR3 DNA sequence: TGTGCCAGTACCCCGGGACAGGGCCCTAATGAAAAACTGTTTTTT. Its protein product is CASTPGQGPNEKLFF. Full variable domain (outside the CDR3, taken from reference TRBV19 and TRBJ1-4): DGGITQSPKYLFRKEGQNVTLSCEQNLNHDAMYWYRQDPGQGLRLIYYSQIVNDFQKGDIAEGYSVSREKKESFPLTVTSAQKNPTAFYLCASTPGQGPNEKLFFGSGTQLSVL.

The gene calls are TRBV6-5 and TRBJ1-2; D remains ambiguous. This CDR3 comprises 13 residues. Per germline, CDR1 MNHEY and CDR2 SVGAGI. The ends were cut back, 4 bases at V and 6 bases at J, with 12 bases in the middle. CDR3: CASSFSRVHGYTF. CDR3 bases: TGTGCCAGCAGTTTCTCAAGAGTACATGGCTACACCTTC.

This chain links TRBV5-4 with TRBJ2-3; possible D gene TRBD2, 5 bases. CDR3 size: 14 residues. Trimming pared 4 bases from V and 0 bases from J, leaving 9 bases between. Germline V CDR1 and CDR2: SGHNT, YYREEE (reference sequence). The DNA for the CDR3 is TGTGCCAGCAGCCTACGGGGTAGCACAGATACGCAGTATTTT. Translation gives CASSLRGSTDTQYF.

The chain carries TRBV10-3 and TRBJ2-3, with TRBD1 matching 7 bases. CDR1 and CDR2 from the germline V gene are ENHRY and SYGVKD. V gave up 8 bases and J gave up 4 bases; unmatched junction bases: 6. This CDR3 region has 13 residues. In nucleotides, the CDR3 is TGTGCCATCCGAACAGGGGAAGCAGATACGCAGTATTTT. It specifies CAIRTGEADTQYF.

CDR3 amino acids: CASSGSGTGGRGVNTEAFF. The CDR3 DNA follows: TGTGCCAGCAGTGGTTCCGGGACAGGGGGCAGGGGAGTGAACACTGAAGCTTTCTTT. The chain links TRBV28 to TRBJ1-1, with 12 bases aligning to TRBD1. This CDR3 contains 19 residues. The V segment lost 5 bases and the J segment 0 bases; nucleotides outside the gene matches: 13. Germline V gene data show CDR1 as MDHEN and CDR2 as SYDVKM.

This chain joins TRBV19 and TRBJ1-5, with 8 bases that match TRBD1. Germline V gene sequence: CDR1 LNHDA, CDR2 SQIVND (reference sequence). The CDR3 runs to 15 residues. The V gene end was trimmed by 7 bases and the J gene end by 6 bases; junction bases not matched to a gene: 11. The CDR3 region has the DNA TGTGCCAGTAAGGTCCAGGGGGCGCCCGGTCAGCCCCAGCATTTT. It specifies CASKVQGAPGQPQHF.